These 6 T cell receptor beta chains were all obtained from the same sample, sequenced in a study of cytomegalovirus exposure and HLA in healthy donors. The PCR made use of 60 Vbeta and 13 Jbeta primers. The protocol was immunoSEQ multiplex PCR, while the TCRdb copy is restricted to in-frame clones and leaves out a portion. The sample carries 110,000 to 150,000 clones, 75% to 80% recorded once. Sequencing was performed on PBMCs. These receptors were taken from a woman in her 30s in good health and CMV-seronegative.

The V call is TRBV13, the J call TRBJ2-5; 12 bases match TRBD2. The V and J ends lost 2 bases and 7 bases, in that order; junction bases with no gene match: 8. CDR3 length: 16 residues. Germline-derived CDR1 and CDR2 are PRHDT and FYEKMQ (reference sequence). The CDR3 sequence: CASSLTSGGIVGTQYF. The CDR3 DNA is TGTGCCAGCAGCTTAACTAGCGGGGGGATTGTGGGGACCCAGTACTTC.

V usage is TRBV19 and J usage is TRBJ1-2; the match to TRBD1 covers 9 bases. Germline loops: CDR1 LNHDA, CDR2 SQIVND (reference sequence). The trim removed 6 bases at V and 7 bases at J, leaving 12 bases unmatched. This CDR3 is 15 amino acids long. Here the CDR3 reads CASRRAGQGSGGYTF. CDR3 bases: TGTGCCAGTAGAAGAGCGGGACAGGGTTCCGGTGGCTACACCTTC.

The rearrangement uses TRBV4-3 and TRBJ1-5; 10 nucleotides line up with TRBD1. This CDR3 comprises 15 residues. Germline CDR1 LGHNA, CDR2 YSLEER. Trimming took 5 bases from V and 6 from J; bases not matched to a gene: 7. The CDR3 reads CASSSGTGAGQPQHF. The CDR3 DNA reads TGCGCCAGCAGCTCCGGGACAGGGGCCGGTCAGCCCCAGCATTTT.

This chain connects TRBV27 to TRBJ1-2; 7 bases align to TRBD1. V trimming: 2 bases; J trimming: 8 bases; junction bases outside the gene matches: 8. In germline, CDR1 is MNHEY, CDR2 SMNVEV (reference sequence). The CDR3 spans 14 residues. The chain's CDR3 is CASSLTQGVGGYTF. The CDR3 bases are TGTGCCAGCAGTTTAACTCAGGGGGTGGGGGGCTACACCTTC.

The chain links TRBV7-8 to TRBJ1-5; D may be TRBD1 (5 bases). The CDR3 has 16 amino acids. V was shortened by 3 bases and J by 0 bases, with 12 bases between the two germline ends. Germline V lookup: CDR1 SGHVS, CDR2 FQNEAQ. The CDR3 DNA reads as TGTGCCAGCAGCTTGTCGGGGGAGGGTAGCAATCAGCCCCAGCATTTT. Translation gives CASSLSGEGSNQPQHF.

The V call is TRBV19, the J call TRBJ1-2; 9 bases match TRBD1. This CDR3 contains 19 residues. Germline-derived CDR1 and CDR2 are LNHDA and SQIVND (reference sequence). Trimming removed 6 bases from V and 8 bases from J; junction bases left unmatched: 25. CDR3 bases: TGTGCCAGTAGGGTACGCCCGGACAGGGGACTTCATTTCGACGCAGGCTACACCTTC. Translation gives CASRVRPDRGLHFDAGYTF.